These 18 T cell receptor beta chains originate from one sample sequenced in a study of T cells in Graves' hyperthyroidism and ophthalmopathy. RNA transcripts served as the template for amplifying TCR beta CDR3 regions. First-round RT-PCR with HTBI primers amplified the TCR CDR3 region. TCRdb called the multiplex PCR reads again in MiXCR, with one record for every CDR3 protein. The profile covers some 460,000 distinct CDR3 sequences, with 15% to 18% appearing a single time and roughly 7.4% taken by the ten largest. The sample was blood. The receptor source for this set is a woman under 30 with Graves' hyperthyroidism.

The CDR3 DNA sequence: TGTGCCACCAGTGATTTGAGAGGGGACACAGATACGCAGTATTTT. This encodes CATSDLRGDTDTQYF. The chain recombines TRBV24-1 with TRBJ2-3; D is perhaps TRBD1 or TRBD2 (5 bases each). The germline V gene has CDR1 KGHDR and CDR2 SFDVKD. V lost 0 bases and J lost 2, with 8 bases in between. The CDR3 extends over 15 amino acids.

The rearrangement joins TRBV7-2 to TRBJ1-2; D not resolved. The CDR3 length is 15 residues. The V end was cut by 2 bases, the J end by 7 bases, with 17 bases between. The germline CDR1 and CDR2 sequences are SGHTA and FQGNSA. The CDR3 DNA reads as TGTGCCAGCAGCTTATATAAGGTCCCCGGTAGTGGCTACACCTTC. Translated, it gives CASSLYKVPGSGYTF.

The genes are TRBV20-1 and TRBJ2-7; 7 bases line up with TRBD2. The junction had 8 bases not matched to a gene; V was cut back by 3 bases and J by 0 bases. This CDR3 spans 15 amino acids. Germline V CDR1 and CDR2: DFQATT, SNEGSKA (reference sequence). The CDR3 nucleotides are TGCAGTGCTAGGCGTGAAGCGGGGAGCTCCTACGAGCAGTACTTC. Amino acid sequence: CSARREAGSSYEQYF.

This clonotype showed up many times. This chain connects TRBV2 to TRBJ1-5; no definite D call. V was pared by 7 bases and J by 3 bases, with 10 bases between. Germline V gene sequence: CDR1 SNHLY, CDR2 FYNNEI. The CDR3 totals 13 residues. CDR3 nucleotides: TGTGCCAGCATCCGAGACTACAATCAGCCCCAGCATTTT. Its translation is CASIRDYNQPQHF. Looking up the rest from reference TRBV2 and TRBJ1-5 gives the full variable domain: EPEVTQTPSHQVTQMGQEVILRCVPISNHLYFYWYRQILGQKVEFLVSFYNNEISEKSEIFDDQFSVERPDGSNFTLKIRSTKLEDSAMYFCASIRDYNQPQHFGDGTRLSIL.

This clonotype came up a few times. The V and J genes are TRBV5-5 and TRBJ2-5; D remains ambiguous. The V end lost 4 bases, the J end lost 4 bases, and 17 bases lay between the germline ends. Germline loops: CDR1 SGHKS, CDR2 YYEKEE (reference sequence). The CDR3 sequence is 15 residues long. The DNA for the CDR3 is TGTGCCAGCAGCCCAGAGGAAGGTTTTGGAGAGACCCAGTACTTC. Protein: CASSPEEGFGETQYF.

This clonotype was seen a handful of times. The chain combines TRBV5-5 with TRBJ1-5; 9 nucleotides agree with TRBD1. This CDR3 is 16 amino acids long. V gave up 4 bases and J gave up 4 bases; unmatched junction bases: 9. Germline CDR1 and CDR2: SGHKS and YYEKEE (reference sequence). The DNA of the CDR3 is TGTGCCAGCAGCCCCGGGACAGGGACTGATAATCAGCCCCAGCATTTT. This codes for CASSPGTGTDNQPQHF.

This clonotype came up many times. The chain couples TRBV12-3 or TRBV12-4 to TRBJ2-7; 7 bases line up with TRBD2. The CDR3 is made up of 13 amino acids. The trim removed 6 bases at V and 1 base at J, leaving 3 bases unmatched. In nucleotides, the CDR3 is TGTGCCAGCAGGAGGGAGGGGTCCTACGAGCAGTACTTC. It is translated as CASRREGSYEQYF.

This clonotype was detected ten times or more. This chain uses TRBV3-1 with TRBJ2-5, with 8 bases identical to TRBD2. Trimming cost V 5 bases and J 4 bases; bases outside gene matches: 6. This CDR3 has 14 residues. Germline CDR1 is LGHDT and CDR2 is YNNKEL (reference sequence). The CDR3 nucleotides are TGTGCCAGCAGCTTCCGGGGGGGCCTAGAGACCCAGTACTTC. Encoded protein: CASSFRGGLETQYF.

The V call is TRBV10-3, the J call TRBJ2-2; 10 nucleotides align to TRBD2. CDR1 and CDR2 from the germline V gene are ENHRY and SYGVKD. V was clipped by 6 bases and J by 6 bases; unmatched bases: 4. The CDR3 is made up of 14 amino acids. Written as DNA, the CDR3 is TGTGCCATCAGGATGGGGACTAGCGCCGGGGAGCTGTTTTTT. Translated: CAIRMGTSAGELFF.

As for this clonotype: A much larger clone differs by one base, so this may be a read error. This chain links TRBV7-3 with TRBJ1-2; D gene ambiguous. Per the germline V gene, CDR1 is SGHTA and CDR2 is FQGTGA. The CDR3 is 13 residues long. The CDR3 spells CATSLTNNYGYTF. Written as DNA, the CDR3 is TGTGCCACCAGCCTGACCAATAACTATGGCTACACCTTC.

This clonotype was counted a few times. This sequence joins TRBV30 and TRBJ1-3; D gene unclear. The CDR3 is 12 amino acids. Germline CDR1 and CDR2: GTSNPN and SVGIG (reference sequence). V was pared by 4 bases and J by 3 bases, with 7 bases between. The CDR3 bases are TGTGCCTGGACCGTAAGTGGAAACACCATATATTTT. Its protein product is CAWTVSGNTIYF.

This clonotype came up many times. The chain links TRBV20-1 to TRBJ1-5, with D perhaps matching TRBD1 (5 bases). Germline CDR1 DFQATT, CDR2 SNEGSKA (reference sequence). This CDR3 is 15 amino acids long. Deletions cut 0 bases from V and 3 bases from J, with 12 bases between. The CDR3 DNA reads TGCAGTGCTAGAGAGGACACGGCCCCCAATCAGCCCCAGCATTTT. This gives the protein CSAREDTAPNQPQHF.

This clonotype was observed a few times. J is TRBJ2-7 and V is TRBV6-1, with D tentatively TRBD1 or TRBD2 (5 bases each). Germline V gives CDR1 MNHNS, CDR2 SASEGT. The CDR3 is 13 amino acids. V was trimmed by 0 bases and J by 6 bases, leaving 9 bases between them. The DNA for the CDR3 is TGTGCCAGCAGTGAAGCTTGGGGGACCGAGCAGTACTTC. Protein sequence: CASSEAWGTEQYF.

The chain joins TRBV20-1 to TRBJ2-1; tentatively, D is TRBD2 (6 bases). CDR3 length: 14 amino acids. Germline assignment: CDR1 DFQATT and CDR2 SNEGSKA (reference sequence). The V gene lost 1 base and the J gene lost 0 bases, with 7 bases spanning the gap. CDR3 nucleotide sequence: TGCAGTGCTAGAGGGGACTCCTCCTACAATGAGCAGTTCTTC. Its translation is CSARGDSSYNEQFF.

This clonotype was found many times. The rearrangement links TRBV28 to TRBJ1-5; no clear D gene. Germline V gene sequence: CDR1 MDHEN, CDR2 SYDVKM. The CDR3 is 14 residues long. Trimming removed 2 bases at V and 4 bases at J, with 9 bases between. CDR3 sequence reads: CASSLVNRNQPQHF. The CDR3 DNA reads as TGTGCCAGCAGTTTAGTTAATCGGAATCAGCCCCAGCATTTT.

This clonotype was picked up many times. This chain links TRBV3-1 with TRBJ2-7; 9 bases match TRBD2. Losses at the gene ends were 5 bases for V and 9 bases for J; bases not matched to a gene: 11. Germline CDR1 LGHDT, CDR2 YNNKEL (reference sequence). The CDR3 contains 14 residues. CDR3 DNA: TGTGCCAGCAGCGTAGCGGGAGCTCTACGTGGGCAGTACTTC. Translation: CASSVAGALRGQYF.

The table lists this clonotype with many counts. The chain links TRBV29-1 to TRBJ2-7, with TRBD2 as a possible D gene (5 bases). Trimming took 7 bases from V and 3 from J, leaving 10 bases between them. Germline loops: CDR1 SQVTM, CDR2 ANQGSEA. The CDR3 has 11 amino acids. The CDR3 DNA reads TGCAGCGGGGAAGAGGGCTACGAGCAGTACTTC. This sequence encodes CSGEEGYEQYF.

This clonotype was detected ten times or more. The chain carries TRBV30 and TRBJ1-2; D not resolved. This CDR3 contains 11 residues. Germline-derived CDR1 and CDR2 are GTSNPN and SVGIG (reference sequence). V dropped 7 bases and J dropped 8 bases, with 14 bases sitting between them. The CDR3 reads CASRELGGYTF. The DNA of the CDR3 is TGTGCCTCCCGGGAGCTCGGGGGCTACACCTTC.